This T cell receptor delta chain was obtained from a study of gamma-delta chains in newborns, infants, children. For the study at large: Innate gammadelta T cells reportedly expand polyclonally right after birth, driven by microbial exposure, per the title.

TCRdb called clones anew from the reads with CATT. The sample has about 9,200 delta-chain clones; more than 20% are singletons. Source material: blood. The TCR originated in a child who was a newborn, infant or young child, either healthy, febrile or measles-vaccinated (not recorded which).

DNA for the CDR3: TGTGCCTGTGACTCACTTTCCTCCCGTACTGGGGGATACCAGATGTGGTTCGCCGATAAACTCATCTTT. Its translation: CACDSLSSRTGGYQMWFADKLIF. This chain uses TRDV2 with TRDJ1, with 12 bases matching TRDD3. Germline CDR1 GEAIGNYY, CDR2 EKD. Unmatched junction bases numbered 28, after V lost 3 bases and J lost 3 bases. The CDR3 runs 23 residues.